This entry features one T cell receptor beta chain sequence. The data are from a study of shared clonotypes between healthy human individuals. Overall study: Each donor's CD8 memory used one plate, CD8 naive two, each CD4 subset three.

The CDR3 runs 13 residues. CDR1 is SGHNT and CDR2 is YENEEA in the germline V gene. V lost 3 bases and J 4 bases, leaving 7 bases between the germline ends. HIV-negative, healthy adults without recent acute infections or vaccinations were the donors. Over several immunoSEQ plates, each subset's genomic DNA was distributed in even portions. Per the original methods: ImmunoSEQ output lacked quality scores and full-length reads, limiting matched filtering. Produced via immunoSEQ multiplex PCR; TCRdb's table is partial and in-frame only. That table is the source of V, J and clone size, and D and trimming were worked out from the DNA. The sample includes 850,000 to 1,200,000 clones, about 75% of them seen just once.

The sequence was collected from a man in his late teens or twenties in good health. V usage is TRBV11-3 and J usage is TRBJ2-1, with D hard to call. The sample was memory CD4+ T cells sorted from blood. Indicated subset: CD45RA-negative fraction. The DNA of the CDR3 is TGTGCCAGCAGCTTCCACGGGTACAATGAGCAGTTCTTC. It encodes CASSFHGYNEQFF. Variable domain in full (rest from reference TRBV11-3 and TRBJ2-1): EAGVVQSPRYKIIEKKQPVAFWCNPISGHNTLYWYLQNLGQGPELLIRYENEEAVDDSQLPKDRFSAERLKGVDSTLKIQPAELGDSAVYLCASSFHGYNEQFFGPGTRLTVL.